Listed below are T cell receptor beta chains from one sample, sequenced in a study of T cell responses to AZD1222 COVID-19 vaccine. Repertoires were generated with immunoSEQ multiplex PCR, while TCRdb's copy carries only in-frame clones and drops some. The sample has tens of thousands of clones; 88% are singletons. The sequences come from peripheral blood, collected on day 0 of AZD1222 vaccination. The receptor set was obtained from an adult in good health. Each CDR3 is given with its conserved first and last residue.

>TRBV5-6|TRBJ2-5
CASSSDRGPRDRTQYF
>TRBV18|TRBJ2-2
CASSPPGTLNTGELFF
>TRBV29-1|TRBJ2-5
CSALELAGETQYF
>TRBV5-1|TRBJ2-2
CASSLGQYRGTGELFF
>TRBV9|TRBJ2-7
CASSVTPGRGQYEQYF
>TRBV6-1|TRBJ2-7
CASSGGAAPSYEQYF
>TRBV5-1|TRBJ2-1
CASSGPGLAEPVSHNEQFF
>TRBV18|TRBJ1-3
CASSSTTGNTIYF
>TRBV4-1|TRBJ2-5
CASSQTVTGETQETQYF
>TRBV10-3|TRBJ2-3
CASGQGPEVDTQYF
>TRBV5-4|TRBJ1-1
CASSEQVGTEAFF
>TRBV29-1|TRBJ1-1
CSGVGYTEAFF
>TRBV7-9|TRBJ2-7
CASSTVGLAGAYEQYF
>TRBV9|TRBJ2-7
CASSVLGQGYGQYF
>TRBV29-1|TRBJ2-1
CSVPKLDSVNEQFF
>TRBV5-1|TRBJ2-7
CASSLGEQGNEQYF
>TRBV10-2|TRBJ2-1
CASSKDPEEQFF
>TRBV3-1/TRBV3-2|TRBJ1-2
CASSLRQGNGYTF
>TRBV7-9|TRBJ2-5
CASSAQETQYF
>TRBV3-1/TRBV3-2|TRBJ1-1
CASQRGQGSTEAFF
>TRBV14|TRBJ2-1
CASSHAGGAYQNHEQFF
>TRBV2|TRBJ1-5
CASSEGIRQPQHF
>TRBV24-1|TRBJ2-3
CATSRGQSTDTQYF
>TRBV29-1|TRBJ1-4
CSVTLGGLDEKLFF
>TRBV6-5|TRBJ2-3
CASSQDRVSDTQYF
>TRBV29-1|TRBJ2-1
CSVGGHGGSYNEQFF
>TRBV27|TRBJ2-1
CASGNSAGVPYNEQFF
>TRBV19|TRBJ2-3
CASSTQYPGSNTQYF
>TRBV7-2|TRBJ2-7
CASSLGTSGARYEQYF
>TRBV6-5|TRBJ2-5
CASSYGTARAETQYF
>TRBV5-1|TRBJ2-7
CASSYSAGGGREQYF
>TRBV6-5|TRBJ2-1
CASSKPPAYEQFF
>TRBV25-1|TRBJ1-1
CASSDGDGITEAFF
>TRBV2|TRBJ1-1
CASSESDSLNTEAFF
>TRBV9|TRBJ2-3
CASSVAHGRGGRQFTDTQYF
>TRBV7-8|TRBJ2-2
CASSLVGTANTGELFF
>TRBV2|TRBJ2-7
CASSGGTSYEQYF
>TRBV20-1|TRBJ2-7
CSASAYRLYEQYF
>TRBV5-5|TRBJ1-5
CASSLTGTGQPQHF
>TRBV12-3/TRBV12-4|TRBJ2-3
CASRQTVGDTQYF
>TRBV7-9|TRBJ1-5
CASSGSGSSNQPQHF
>TRBV27|TRBJ2-7
CASSGGTVEQYF
>TRBV7-9|TRBJ2-3
CASSDRDSGTDTQYF
>TRBV12-3/TRBV12-4|TRBJ1-5
CATAAHNQPQHF
>TRBV6-1|TRBJ1-2
CASSENTVFNYGYTF